Sequencing of this T cell receptor (beta chain) was carried out in a study of T cells after yellow fever vaccination (dated by TCRdb to about 2019). Study-wide context: Libraries from fractions with low cell numbers were prepared with the SMART-Seq v4 Ultra Low Input RNA kit. Blood was drawn at multiple timepoints before and after primary and secondary immunization, with bulk PBMC replicates and cell subsets isolated. To track T-cell clones before and after primary and booster YFV17D yellow fever vaccination, bulk TCR alpha and beta repertoires were sequenced longitudinally. The cohort comprised two healthy male donors, one aged 18 to 30 and one aged 30 to 40 years. Broader findings and caveats from the paper: A small fraction of clonotypes showed up in both the CD4 and CD8 compartments, probably as a result of convergent recombination. Compared with the primary T-cell response, the secondary T-cell response was weaker but faster, peaking on day 5 rather than day 15. Computational filtering was needed because FACS-sorted repertoires could contain abundant contaminating clonotypes from the bulk population. After the booster, most of the clones that had expanded following primary vaccination were detected again (almost 98% of CD4 and around nine tenths of CD8), which suggests that memory was broadly maintained. The study included only a couple of donors, which limits how far the findings can be generalized.

Synthesis of TCR cDNA relied on 5'RACE template switching, a step that introduced a universal primer site along with unique molecular identifiers. Priming of cDNA synthesis was performed from both the TCR alpha and TCR beta constant segments. Library amplification used two PCR steps, and the second PCR step added sample barcodes and sequencing adapters. Sequencing of libraries was done on Illumina HiSeq 2500 (2x100 bp) or NovaSeq (2x150 bp). Processing in the source paper ran as follows. MIGEC handled demultiplexing of reads and collapsing into UMI consensus sequences, while MiXCR performed V(D)J alignment. Vaccine-responding clonotypes were defined with edgeR using replicate PBMC samples, requiring FDR below 0.01 and a log2 fold change above 5 up to day 15. CD4 or CD8 identity was assigned to each bulk clonotype according to whether the clonotype was present at higher abundance in the sequenced CD4 repertoire or the sequenced CD8 repertoire. Starting from the raw public reads, TCRdb applied fastp trimming at Q25, assembled clones with MiXCR and retained in-frame beta chains. Each CDR3 protein gets just one entry, which takes the most common genes and DNA from the rows behind it. The V and J calls were determined by TCRdb, not by the authors. This sample holds 150,000 or so distinct CDR3 sequences; 5% to 7.5% were observed only once. The ten largest clones add up to over 0.55% of the sample.

Per the publication, the treatment or condition label means: live attenuated yellow fever vaccine strain. PBMCs were isolated from peripheral blood using a standard Ficoll-Paque protocol. Dynabeads CD4 and CD8 positive selection kits were used to isolate the CD4 and CD8 T-cell fractions. TriZol was used to extract RNA from bulk PBMCs, CD4 and CD8 fractions, and dextramer-positive and dextramer-negative fractions. On this clonotype itself: No antigen is known for it. Qualities for individual bases were not recorded, and no much larger clone is one base off.

The germline V end is reduced by 0 bases and the J end by 4 bases; junction bases left unmatched: 4. The CDR3 has 16 amino acids, counting the end cysteine and phenylalanine. Only CDR3 DNA is held: 48 bases, read in frame from base 1. The germline V gene gives CDR1 as SGHRS and CDR2 as YFSETQ. This material consisted of CD4+ T cells sorted from PBMCs, taken 10 days after the yellow fever booster vaccination. The chain was built from TRBV5-1 and TRBJ2-2; 9 central nucleotides agree with TRBD1. This TCR came from a man aged 25 to 40 who received the YFV17D yellow fever vaccine. The encoded CDR3 is CASSLGDRVGTGELFF. The DNA sequence is TGCGCCAGCAGCTTGGGGGACAGGGTCGGCACCGGGGAGCTGTTTTTT.